Sequencing of this T cell receptor (beta chain) was carried out in a study of blood T cells in healthy people across ages. The study's findings and limits: Researchers judged that diversity estimates from one million T cells fell short of true values. Diversity was higher, and naive CD4+ cells more numerous, in long-lived donors than in aged donors.

A J-beta primer mix and a sample-barcoded 5' primer were used in a second PCR of about 7 to 12 cycles. TCRdb reanalysed the 5' RACE reads using MiXCR and keeps one entry per CDR3 protein. The sample records about 840,000 distinct CDR3 sequences, 25% to 35% being singletons. Of note for this clonotype: What it binds is not known.

These data were likewise used in another study, on T cells of mothers and their children.

The receptor was derived from a woman in her forties in good health. Sequencing was performed on blood.

CDR3 bases: TGTGCCAGCACGGGGGTGAGCTCCTACAATGAGCAGTACTTC. Translated: CASTGVSSYNEQYF. This sequence joins TRBV6-1 and TRBJ2-1; maybe TRBD2 (6 bases). The end of the DNA aligns better with TRBJ2-7, so the J call may be wrong. Germline V gene lookup returns CDR1 MNHNS and CDR2 SASEGT. The CDR3 runs to 14 residues.